These 29 T cell receptor beta chains originate from one sample sequenced in a study of human T cells and chemical hapten exposure. Time point described: patch test 1, 2 weeks after DPC sensitization. The treatment: therapeutic diphenylcyclopropenone sensitization with weekly scalp DPC. TCRdb re-called the RACE reads with MiXCR, one entry per CDR3 protein. Here the sample spans some 180,000 distinct CDR3 sequences, about 22% being singletons. Sequenced here: whole blood, sampled in connection with sensitization to the hapten diphenylcyclopropenone (DPC). These receptors came from a woman aged 45-65 years with alopecia areata. Some clones in this sample may be carry-over from other donors' samples.

The chain combines TRBV11-1 with TRBJ2-7; D gene uncertain. Per the germline V gene, CDR1 is SGHAT and CDR2 is FQDESV (reference sequence). This CDR3 is built from 13 residues. Trimming left V 0 bases short and J 7 bases short, with 10 bases between. DNA of the CDR3: TGTGCCAGCAGCTTAGCTCGGTTCCGGGAGCAGTACTTC. It encodes CASSLARFREQYF. Using reference TRBV11-1 and TRBJ2-7 for the parts outside the CDR3, the full variable domain is EAEVAQSPRYKITEKSQAVAFWCDPISGHATLYWYRQILGQGPELLVQFQDESVVDDSQLPKDRFSAERLKGVDSTLKIQPAELGDSAMYLCASSLARFREQYFGPGTRLTVT.

This clonotype has only a few counts. CDR3 region: CSAGLAGMQETQYF. CDR3 nucleotides: TGCAGCGCGGGACTAGCGGGCATGCAAGAGACCCAGTACTTC. The V gene is TRBV29-1, the J gene TRBJ2-5; 12 nucleotides agree with TRBD2. The CDR3 runs to 14 residues. V lost 7 bases and J lost 2; bases outside the gene matches: 5. The germline gives CDR1 SQVTM, CDR2 ANQGSEA.

This chain links TRBV27 with TRBJ2-7, with D possibly matching TRBD1 (6 bases). The CDR3 is made up of 15 amino acids. Deletions cut 2 bases from V and 5 bases from J, with 16 bases between. Germline values: CDR1 MNHEY, CDR2 SMNVEV (reference sequence). The CDR3 DNA reads TGTGCCAGCAGTTTAAACCCCTGGACAGACCACGAGCAGTACTTC. This encodes CASSLNPWTDHEQYF.

This clonotype was picked up a small number of times. The CDR3 region is CASKLAGVGVQFF. For the CDR3, the DNA is TGTGCCAGCAAACTAGCGGGAGTCGGGGTGCAGTTCTTC. The chain combines TRBV12-3 or TRBV12-4 with TRBJ2-1; 11 nucleotides agree with TRBD2. CDR3 size: 13 residues. V was pared by 7 bases and J by 12 bases, with 8 bases of the junction left unmatched.

The chain employs TRBV5-1 and TRBJ2-7, with TRBD1 as a possible D gene (5 bases). The CDR3 loop spans 14 amino acids. Germline CDR1 and CDR2: SGHRS and YFSETQ. Trimming stripped 5 bases from V and 0 bases from J, with 12 bases between. DNA for the CDR3: TGCGCCAGCAGTCCTCAGGGAAGCTCCTACGAGCAGTACTTC. Translation gives CASSPQGSSYEQYF.

This clonotype was seen at least ten times. This sequence joins TRBV7-2 and TRBJ1-5, with D possibly matching TRBD1 (6 bases). There are 15 residues in the CDR3. CDR1 is SGHTA, CDR2 FQGNSA, per germline. With 1 base removed from V and 2 bases from J, the gap between germline ends came to 9 bases. The CDR3 protein is CASSLDAGGNQPQHF. As DNA, the CDR3 is TGTGCCAGCAGCTTAGACGCAGGGGGCAATCAGCCCCAGCATTTT.

This chain links TRBV20-1 with TRBJ2-1; 8 nucleotides line up with TRBD1. V gave up 0 bases and J gave up 4 bases; unmatched junction bases: 11. The CDR3 has 17 amino acids. Germline V gene lookup returns CDR1 DFQATT and CDR2 SNEGSKA (reference sequence). The CDR3, as DNA: TGCAGTGCTAGAGATGGGACAGGAAGAATGTCATACAATGAGCAGTTCTTC. This codes for CSARDGTGRMSYNEQFF.

Comments on this clonotype: One end of the junction does not line up with germline, which may come from a read error. The chain links TRBV12-3 or TRBV12-4 to TRBJ1-2; D remains ambiguous. This CDR3 comprises 11 residues. CDR3 sequence reads: CAISGDYGYTF. CDR3 DNA sequence: TGTGCCATCAGTGGAGACTATGGCTACACCTTC.

The rearrangement joins TRBV18 to TRBJ1-2; maybe TRBD1 (5 bases). Trimming removed 6 bases at V and 3 bases at J, with 11 bases between. CDR3 size: 13 residues. Germline values: CDR1 KGHSH, CDR2 LQKENI. CDR3 residues: CASSQGLDYGYTF. The CDR3 bases are TGTGCCAGCTCGCAGGGACTCGACTATGGCTACACCTTC.

This clonotype was observed a few times. V gene TRBV6-1 combines with J gene TRBJ1-1; possibly TRBD1 for D (5 bases). The germline V and J ends were trimmed by 5 bases and 5 bases, with 12 bases remaining between them. There are 13 residues in the CDR3. Germline loops: CDR1 MNHNS, CDR2 SASEGT. CDR3 in amino acids: CASSIGRGTEAFF. The CDR3 DNA sequence: TGTGCCAGCAGTATAGGACGGGGGACTGAAGCTTTCTTT.

This chain joins TRBV27 and TRBJ2-1; possibly TRBD1 for D (5 bases). CDR3 length equals 15 residues. The germline V gene encodes CDR1 MNHEY and CDR2 SMNVEV (reference sequence). V dropped 2 bases and J dropped 6 bases, with 14 bases sitting between them. The CDR3 spells CASSLGGRQGNEQFF. CDR3 nucleotides: TGTGCCAGCAGTTTAGGCGGTAGGCAGGGCAATGAGCAGTTCTTC.

This chain connects TRBV28 to TRBJ2-7, with D uncertain. The CDR3 covers 13 residues. The germline V and J ends were trimmed by 6 bases and 2 bases, with 11 bases remaining between them. Germline V lookup: CDR1 MDHEN, CDR2 SYDVKM. CDR3 coding DNA: TGTGCCAGCAGGACCGGGTCGGCCTACGAGCAGTACTTC. Encoded protein: CASRTGSAYEQYF.

This sequence joins TRBV12-3 or TRBV12-4 and TRBJ2-4; tentative D call: TRBD1 (5 bases). The CDR3 loop spans 13 amino acids. The V gene lost 5 bases and the J gene lost 5 bases, with 10 bases spanning the gap. The CDR3 loop is CASSEGAQNIQYF. CDR3 DNA: TGTGCCAGCAGTGAAGGGGCCCAAAACATTCAGTACTTC.

The V and J genes are TRBV9 and TRBJ2-5; 8 bases agree with TRBD2. J gave up 5 bases and V 0 bases, and 3 bases lay outside the gene matches. Germline assignment: CDR1 SGDLS and CDR2 YYNGEE. CDR3 length: 14 amino acids. CDR3 nucleotide sequence: TGTGCCAGCAGCGTAGGTAGCGGGAAGGAGACCCAGTACTTC. Its translation: CASSVGSGKETQYF.

About this clonotype: An end of the junction differs from the germline gene, which may be a read error. The chain links TRBV7-2 to TRBJ2-5; possibly TRBD2 for D (5 bases). The germline gives CDR1 SGHTA, CDR2 FQGNSA. The CDR3 is 13 amino acids. CDR3: CASSLAIFETQYF. The CDR3 region has the DNA TGTGCCAGCAGTTTAGCGATCTTCGAGACCCAGTACTTC.

The chain couples TRBV20-1 to TRBJ2-3; 10 positions match TRBD2. The length of the CDR3 is 14 residues. V dropped 8 bases and J dropped 1; count of bases not matched to a gene: 6. Germline loops: CDR1 DFQATT, CDR2 SNEGSKA (reference sequence). The CDR3 loop is CSNPGLAGTDTQYF. CDR3 nucleotides: TGCAGTAACCCCGGACTAGCGGGCACAGATACGCAGTATTTT.

The rearrangement links TRBV12-3 or TRBV12-4 to TRBJ2-1; unclear D gene. V was shortened by 2 bases and J by 8 bases, with 13 bases between the two germline ends. The CDR3 covers 14 residues. The CDR3 region is CASSLSPSSDEQFF. CDR3 bases: TGTGCCAGCAGTTTATCCCCATCCTCGGATGAGCAGTTCTTC.

This clonotype was counted only a few times. The chain carries TRBV5-1 and TRBJ1-2; D possibly corresponds to TRBD1 (5 bases). Germline V gives CDR1 SGHRS, CDR2 YFSETQ. V was pared by 4 bases and J by 4 bases, with 20 bases between. CDR3 size: 16 residues. CDR3 in amino acids: CASSDEGVGAGYGYTF. As DNA, the CDR3 is TGCGCCAGCAGCGATGAAGGGGTTGGCGCGGGCTATGGCTACACCTTC.

The chain is built from TRBV9 and TRBJ1-6; D gene ambiguous. There are 14 residues in the CDR3. V dropped 5 bases and J dropped 7 bases, with 13 bases sitting between them. Germline V gene lookup returns CDR1 SGDLS and CDR2 YYNGEE. The CDR3: CASSARLGNSPLHF. The CDR3 DNA reads as TGTGCCAGCAGTGCCAGACTAGGGAATTCACCCCTCCACTTT. Looking up the rest from reference TRBV9 and TRBJ1-6 gives the full variable domain: DSGVTQTPKHLITATGQRVTLRCSPRSGDLSVYWYQQSLDQGLQFLIQYYNGEERAKGNILERFSAQQFPDLHSELNLSSLELGDSALYFCASSARLGNSPLHFGNGTRLTVT.

The V gene is TRBV5-4, the J gene TRBJ2-2, with D uncertain. V lost 4 bases to trimming and J lost 6 bases, with 19 bases between them. CDR1 is SGHNT, CDR2 YYREEE, per germline (reference sequence). The CDR3 consists of 16 residues. The CDR3 sequence: CASSLGGLTASGELFF. The CDR3 region has the DNA TGTGCCAGCAGCCTTGGCGGCTTAACCGCCTCCGGGGAGCTGTTTTTT.

This chain uses TRBV20-1 with TRBJ2-2; TRBD2 agrees at 8 bases. This CDR3 contains 13 residues. Germline assignment: CDR1 DFQATT and CDR2 SNEGSKA (reference sequence). CDR3 amino acids: CRAGGAANGELFF. The CDR3 nucleotides read TGCAGGGCCGGGGGGGCGGCTAACGGGGAGCTGTTTTTT.

The chain joins TRBV7-6 to TRBJ2-3; 9 bases are a match to TRBD2. Germline V gene data show CDR1 as SGHVS and CDR2 as FNYEAQ. With 1 base clipped from V and 4 bases from J, the junction kept 3 bases outside the gene matches. The CDR3 extends over 15 amino acids. CDR3 coding DNA: TGTGCCAGCAGCTTAGGACTAGCGGAGCCAGATACGCAGTATTTT. It is translated as CASSLGLAEPDTQYF. The full variable domain, completed using reference TRBV7-6 and TRBJ2-3, is GAGVSQSPRYKVTKRGQDVALRCDPISGHVSLYWYRQALGQGPEFLTYFNYEAQQDKSGLPNDRFSAERPEGSISTLTIQRTEQRDSAMYRCASSLGLAEPDTQYFGPGTRLTVL.

This clonotype was recorded a few times. The chain uses TRBV27 and TRBJ2-7; 7 nucleotides match TRBD1. CDR3 length: 16 amino acids. Germline loops: CDR1 MNHEY, CDR2 SMNVEV (reference sequence). Germline trimming cut 4 bases from V and 3 bases from J; bases unmatched to any gene: 12. CDR3 bases: TGTGCCAGCAGTTCGACGGCCGGGACAGCCCTCTACGAGCAGTACTTC. Encoded protein: CASSSTAGTALYEQYF.

The chain employs TRBV11-2 and TRBJ2-5, with D maybe TRBD1 (6 bases). Trimming shortened V by 5 bases and J by 3 bases, and 7 bases separated the two germline ends. Germline loops: CDR1 SGHAT, CDR2 FQNNGV. The CDR3 is 12 amino acids. CDR3 DNA: TGTGCCAGCAGCCGGGACAAAGAGACCCAGTACTTC. Translated, it gives CASSRDKETQYF.

This clonotype occurred a few times. The chain links TRBV20-1 to TRBJ2-7; TRBD2 matches 10 bases. CDR1 is DFQATT and CDR2 is SNEGSKA in the germline V gene (reference sequence). V lost 3 bases and J lost 5; bases outside the gene matches: 7. CDR3 length: 14 amino acids. The CDR3 loop is CSASRAGGPNEQYF. The CDR3 DNA reads as TGCAGTGCTAGTCGAGCGGGAGGGCCAAACGAGCAGTACTTC.

This clonotype was seen ten or more times. The chain employs TRBV11-2 and TRBJ2-1; tentatively, D is TRBD2 (5 bases). Germline values: CDR1 SGHAT, CDR2 FQNNGV. The CDR3 sequence is 15 residues long. Trimming removed 6 bases at V and 2 bases at J, with 14 bases between. The CDR3: CASSFKRLAYNEQFF. Written as DNA, the CDR3 is TGTGCCAGCAGTTTTAAGCGGCTGGCCTACAATGAGCAGTTCTTC.

The chain couples TRBV7-9 to TRBJ2-7; D gene unclear. Trimming pared 3 bases from V and 3 bases from J, leaving 12 bases between. The germline V gene has CDR1 SEHNR and CDR2 FQNEAQ (reference sequence). The CDR3 totals 14 residues. The DNA for the CDR3 is TGTGCCAGCAGCTTGGTCCCAGAGAACTACGAGCAGTACTTC. This sequence encodes CASSLVPENYEQYF.

The sample holds a few counts of this clonotype. The chain recombines TRBV5-1 with TRBJ2-3, with 7 bases fitting TRBD1. The CDR3 length is 14 residues. The germline V gene has CDR1 SGHRS and CDR2 YFSETQ. The junction had 5 bases not matched to a gene; V was cut back by 2 bases and J by 5 bases. DNA of the CDR3: TGCGCCAGCAGCTTCGACAGGGCAAGAGATACGCAGTATTTT. Translation: CASSFDRARDTQYF. Full variable domain (outside the CDR3, taken from reference TRBV5-1 and TRBJ2-3): KAGVTQTPRYLIKTRGQQVTLSCSPISGHRSVSWYQQTPGQGLQFLFEYFSETQRNKGNFPGRFSGRQFSNSRSEMNVSTLELGDSALYLCASSFDRARDTQYFGPGTRLTVL.

This clonotype was counted a few times. V and J are TRBV2 and TRBJ2-2; unclear D gene. The CDR3 contains 17 residues. Germline loops: CDR1 SNHLY, CDR2 FYNNEI. The V gene lost 3 bases and the J gene lost 0 bases, with 14 bases spanning the gap. The CDR3 nucleotides read TGTGCCAGCAGTGACCCTTTTGACTGGTCGAACACCGGGGAGCTGTTTTTT. Protein: CASSDPFDWSNTGELFF.